The source of this TCR beta chain is a study of cytomegalovirus exposure and HLA in healthy donors. General study findings and limits: As confirmed in vitro, three CMV-associated chains were specific for CMV antigens.

Sequencing was performed with immunoSEQ multiplex PCR; in TCRdb, only in-frame clones are kept and a portion is missing. The sample consists of 120,000 or so clones, 89% of them appearing once. Details on this clone: Its antigen remains unknown.

The CDR3 is 13 residues long. Trimming at V came to 10 bases and at J to 1 base, leaving 6 bases not matched to a gene. CDR1 SNHLY and CDR2 FYNNEI come from the germline V gene. The chain combines TRBV2 with TRBJ1-1, with TRBD1 matching over 7 bases. The receptor comes from a woman aged 18 to 35 in good health and CMV-seronegative. Sequenced sample: PBMCs. The DNA of the CDR3 is TGTGCCACCTTGACAGGGCGGAACACTGAAGCTTTCTTT. Protein product: CATLTGRNTEAFF.